A selection of T cell receptor beta chains follows, all from one sample in a study of blood T cell repertoires in COVID-19. Only in-frame clones appear in the TCRdb table, and some are missing; sequencing was by immunoSEQ multiplex PCR. Among 650,000 to 800,000 clones, more than 80% were seen once, and the ten largest hold 0.2% to 0.3%. Sequenced input: peripheral blood. These receptors were obtained from a woman aged 18-35 years with acute or convalescent COVID-19. Both conserved end residues are part of each CDR3. D genes are given only for firm matches. The size of a clone is reported for some rows only, either as once, few or many, or as a class for expanded clones.

14 TRBJ1-2 . . TRBV5-1 CASSLVAGARGYTF TGCGCCAGCAGCTTGGTAGCGGGGGCCAGGGGCTACACCTTC
15 TRBJ1-4 . . TRBV3-1/TRBV3-2 CASSQDWVGREKLFF TGTGCCAGCAGCCAAGACTGGGTCGGGAGAGAAAAACTGTTTTTT
14 TRBJ2-7 . . TRBV5-4 CASSLWGRVWEQYF TGTGCCAGCAGCCTTTGGGGGCGGGTCTGGGAGCAGTACTTC
12 TRBJ1-2 . . TRBV7-9 CASNTARAGYTF TGTGCCAGCAACACGGCGAGGGCAGGCTACACCTTC
15 TRBJ2-7 . TRBD1 TRBV27 CASRPDRDLAYEQYF TGTGCCAGCAGACCCGACAGGGACCTCGCCTACGAGCAGTACTTC
14 TRBJ2-7 once TRBD1 TRBV19 CASSPRQGNIQQYF TGTGCCAGTAGTCCAAGACAGGGGAATATACAGCAGTACTTC
18 TRBJ1-5 . . TRBV5-5 CASSRGAETETINQPQHF TGTGCCAGCAGCCGGGGGGCGGAGACAGAGACTATCAATCAGCCCCAGCATTTT
12 TRBJ1-2 . . TRBV5-6 CASTWGPLGYTF TGTGCCAGCACCTGGGGGCCTCTTGGCTACACCTTC
13 TRBJ2-7 . . TRBV5-1 CASSFGGSYEQYF TGCGCCAGCAGCTTTGGGGGGTCGTACGAGCAGTACTTC
14 TRBJ1-1 . . TRBV2 CASSGPGVNTEAFF TGTGCCAGCAGTGGTCCGGGGGTGAACACTGAAGCTTTCTTT
16 TRBJ2-6 . TRBD2 TRBV28 CASSPGGGLGANVLTF TGTGCCAGCAGTCCAGGCGGGGGGCTGGGGGCCAACGTCCTGACTTTC
18 TRBJ2-1 once TRBD2 TRBV13 CASSGGLAGDSSYNEQFF TGTGCCAGCAGCGGGGGACTAGCGGGGGACTCATCCTACAATGAGCAGTTCTTC
11 TRBJ2-3 . . TRBV6-5 CASKPADTQYF TGTGCCAGCAAGCCTGCAGATACGCAGTATTTT
14 TRBJ1-6 . . TRBV9 CASSVTVWDSPLHF TGTGCCAGCAGCGTAACAGTGTGGGATTCACCCCTCCACTTT
16 TRBJ1-1 . . TRBV29-1 CSVAFEAAAMNTEAFF TGCAGCGTGGCATTTGAGGCAGCCGCTATGAACACTGAAGCTTTCTTT
14 TRBJ1-2 . . TRBV30 CAWIPGMGASGYTF TGTGCCTGGATCCCGGGAATGGGGGCGTCTGGCTACACCTTC
14 TRBJ2-3 . . TRBV24-1 CATSDLFITDTQYF TGTGCCACCAGTGATTTGTTCATCACAGATACGCAGTATTTT
16 TRBJ1-1 . . TRBV11-2 CASSPLPPRGNTEAFF TGTGCCAGCAGCCCTCTTCCCCCCAGGGGGAACACTGAAGCTTTCTTT
14 TRBJ2-2 . . TRBV10-3 CAIQGPSNTGELFF TGTGCCATCCAGGGGCCCTCGAACACCGGGGAGCTGTTTTTT